This T cell receptor (beta chain) was retrieved from a study of shared clonotypes between healthy human individuals. In the naive CD8 group, cells lacked CD45RO and were positively selected for CCR7, so terminally differentiated effector memory CD45RA+ cells were left out. Germline-derived CDR1 and CDR2 are SGHNT and YYREEE (reference sequence). Trimming left V 4 bases short and J 8 bases short, with 21 bases between. The CDR3 is 15 residues long. The assay was immunoSEQ multiplex PCR, and TCRdb's table has in-frame clones only and misses some. Seen here are 2 million to 2.5 million clones, roughly 94% observed once, and the top ten hold more than 0.95%.

V is TRBV5-4 and J is TRBJ1-2, with D maybe TRBD1 (5 bases). The TCR was taken from a man younger than 35 in good health. The specimen was naive CD8+ T cells sorted from blood. In DNA form, the CDR3 reads TGTGCCAGCAGCCACGGGGCTAACCCTCTCGACGGCTACACCTTC. Translating it yields CASSHGANPLDGYTF.